The entry below gives a single T cell receptor (beta chain) sequence along with its context. Only one count was recorded for this clone. Its antigen has not been determined. Per-base quality was not reported, and no clone a single base away is much larger than it. The treatment or condition label, read with the paper, signifies: some 20 received Ad26.COV2.S at low or high dose, single or two shots; about 5 received placebo; per-sample allocation not given. For vaccine and placebo recipients, the sequenced repertoires came from samples collected on day 63 after the first injection. Between 29 July and 7 August 2020, Cohort 1b enrolled 20 to 30 adults aged 18-55 years at one site in Boston, USA. As a vaccine, Ad26.COV2.S was a replication-incompetent adenovirus type 26 vector that expressed a prefusion-stabilized SARS-CoV-2 spike protein derived from the original Wuhan strain. The data belong to a study of Ad26.COV2.S vaccination and SARS-CoV-2 variants (dated by TCRdb to about 2021). Looking at the study overall: Donors in the vaccine arm were drawn from COV1001, a phase I-IIa trial of Ad26.COV2.S in healthy adults that was multicentre, randomized, double-blind and placebo-controlled. Ad26.COV2.S was administered intramuscularly at 5 x 10^10 or 1 x 10^11 viral particles, either as a single shot or as two shots given 56 days apart. TCRbeta repertoire sequencing served as the tool for gauging how specific and how broad the SARS-CoV-2-reactive T cell receptors were following Ad26.COV2.S vaccination. The TCR-sequenced set comprised about 32 samples: approximately 19 Ad26.COV2.S vaccine recipients, 5 placebo recipients and 8 SARS-CoV-2 convalescent individuals. Trial participants were randomized into five groups of five: low-dose or high-dose Ad26.COV2.S given once or twice, or placebo on both occasions. Throughout the experiments and outcome assessment, investigators stayed blinded to trial group allocation.

TCRbeta CDR3 regions were sequenced with the immunoSEQ Assay. After extraction, genomic DNA underwent amplification by bias-controlled multiplex PCR, followed by high-throughput sequencing. For the original study's pipeline: To quantify the absolute abundance of every unique TCRbeta CDR3 region, sequences were collapsed and filtered. T cell fraction was estimated by normalizing TCRbeta template counts to usable DNA, which was measured by amplifying reference genes present in all nucleated cells. Repertoire TCRs were annotated as SARS-CoV-2-specific when V gene, CDR3 amino acid sequence and J gene were exactly matched to a known reactive TCR set. The reference SARS-CoV-2 TCR set was derived from MIRA and filtered for enrichment in COVID-19-positive ImmuneCODE repertoires, a step that removed public or cross-reactive TCRs. Using the MIRA antigens, annotated TCRs were further analysed by specific ORF or by position within an ORF. Breadth was defined as annotated unique rearrangements over total unique productive rearrangements; depth was the summed frequency of those rearrangements. Group comparisons of TCR breadth used two-sided Wilcoxon rank-sum tests. TCRdb's version of the immuneACCESS table is confined to in-frame rearrangements and falls short of the full clone set. An unresolved V gene accounts for under half of the shortfall where checked; the remainder is of unknown origin. V, J and clone size were drawn from that table, and D and trimming were deduced from the DNA. For this sample the table gives approximately 480,000 clones, of which around 90% were detected only once. About 13% of the sample is held by the ten biggest clonotypes.

Findings and caveats that apply to the study as a whole: The authors noted that total T cell responses may have been underestimated by the TCR breadth and depth analyses. After vaccination, substantial breadth of spike-specific CD8+ and CD4+ T cell responses was reported. Compared with placebo recipients, Ad26.COV2.S recipients showed higher spike-specific TCR breadth (P = 0.0014). Non-spike TCR breadth was comparable between vaccine and placebo recipients, consistent with the vaccine containing only spike. The study was not powered for comparison of responses between vaccine doses or regimens.

The CDR3 sequence holds 12 residues, the cysteine and phenylalanine included. Of all the DNA, just the CDR3 is kept, 36 bases in frame from base 1. From the germline V gene, CDR1 is MGHDK and CDR2 is SYGVNS. The junction carries 6 bases between V and J, which are trimmed by 4 bases and 2 bases respectively. The sequence derives from a person between 18 and 59 years old who received the Ad26.COV2.S COVID-19 vaccine or a placebo. This receptor chain uses TRBV25-1 and TRBJ2-7, with the D gene not clear enough to name. The sequencing used peripheral blood, collected in a trial of Ad26.COV2.S vaccine versus placebo. This receptor carries the CDR3 CASSAMTYEQYF. The sequenced DNA: TGTGCCAGCAGTGCAATGACCTACGAGCAGTACTTC.